The 10 T cell receptor beta chains given below trace back to one sample, sequenced in a study of beta chain features in type 1 diabetes. Expressed TCRB transcripts got sequenced, as all isolated RNA was reverse transcribed. Method: immunoSEQ multiplex PCR; TCRdb's copy keeps in-frame clones and lacks some. The sample includes 120,000 to 150,000 clones, 48% of them seen just once. The sequencing sample was made of Tregs from blood. Every receptor here comes from a man aged 18 to 29 in good health.

The rearrangement joins TRBV6-5 to TRBJ1-4; 8 bases fit TRBD1. CDR1 MNHEY and CDR2 SVGAGI come from the germline V gene. This CDR3 region has 15 residues. V trimming: 5 bases; J trimming: 3 bases; junction bases outside the gene matches: 5. Here the CDR3 DNA reads TGTGCCAGCAGTGCGCAGGGGGCCTCTAATGAAAAACTGTTTTTT. Amino acids: CASSAQGASNEKLFF.

V is TRBV30 and J is TRBJ2-3, with 7 bases fitting TRBD2. Germline-derived CDR1 and CDR2 are GTSNPN and SVGIG (reference sequence). CDR3 length equals 18 residues. V was clipped by 4 bases and J by 5 bases; unmatched bases: 21. The CDR3 is CAWTPWGEGRVPLDTQYF. As DNA, the CDR3 is TGTGCCTGGACCCCATGGGGGGAGGGCCGAGTGCCTCTAGATACGCAGTATTTT.

The V gene is TRBV29-1, the J gene TRBJ2-4, with a possible D match to TRBD2 (6 bases). Germline lookup yields CDR1 SQVTM and CDR2 ANQGSEA. The length of the CDR3 is 12 residues. V lost 7 bases to trimming and J lost 6 bases, with 13 bases between them. In DNA, the CDR3 is TGCAGCGGGGGGGTCGTCGGAAACATTCAGTACTTC. Translating gives CSGGVVGNIQYF.

V gene TRBV30 combines with J gene TRBJ2-3; D gene unclear. Trimming cost V 7 bases and J 5 bases, with 13 bases left between them. CDR1 is GTSNPN, CDR2 SVGIG, per germline (reference sequence). The CDR3 spans 12 residues. CDR3 in amino acids: CAYLPTQDTQYF. Written as DNA, the CDR3 is TGTGCCTACCTCCCTACCCAAGATACGCAGTATTTT.

The sample holds a few counts of this clone. The chain is built from TRBV4-3 and TRBJ2-7; the match to TRBD2 covers 7 bases. CDR3 length: 15 amino acids. The V gene's germline CDR1 is LGHNA and CDR2 YSLEER. V lost 3 bases, J lost 2 bases, and 7 bases stayed unmatched. The CDR3: CASSQHGEGTYEQYF. CDR3 DNA sequence: TGCGCCAGCAGCCAGCACGGGGAGGGGACCTACGAGCAGTACTTC.

The chain is built from TRBV27 and TRBJ1-1; the match to TRBD1 covers 7 bases. This CDR3 is 18 amino acids long. CDR1 is MNHEY, CDR2 SMNVEV, per germline (reference sequence). Trimming took 6 bases from V and 0 from J; bases not matched to a gene: 16. CDR3 sequence reads: CASRRIGRTGPMNTEAFF. DNA for the CDR3: TGTGCCAGCAGACGCATTGGCCGGACAGGCCCCATGAACACTGAAGCTTTCTTT.

This clone was found a few times. The rearrangement joins TRBV7-2 to TRBJ1-2; D uncertain. The CDR3 extends over 14 amino acids. The germline V gene has CDR1 SGHTA and CDR2 FQGNSA. V was trimmed by 1 base and J by 4 bases, leaving 10 bases between them. The CDR3 is CASSLGLQPYGYTF. The CDR3 bases are TGTGCCAGCAGCTTAGGTTTACAACCCTATGGCTACACCTTC.

A few counts support this clone. The J gene is TRBJ1-2, the V gene TRBV5-4, with a tentative D call TRBD1 (5 bases). This CDR3 comprises 12 residues. The germline V gene has CDR1 SGHNT and CDR2 YYREEE (reference sequence). The V and J ends lost 5 bases and 5 bases respectively, with 10 bases between them. The CDR3: CASRGQEYGYTF. The CDR3 bases are TGTGCCAGCAGGGGGCAGGAGTATGGCTACACCTTC.

This clone was found a few times. V is TRBV6-5 and J is TRBJ1-1, with TRBD1 matching over 8 bases. V lost 6 bases to trimming and J lost 6 bases; unmatched junction nucleotides: 6. Germline CDR1 and CDR2: MNHEY and SVGAGI. The CDR3 contains 13 residues. The CDR3 sequence: CASSRGLVAEAFF. As DNA, the CDR3 is TGTGCCAGCAGCAGGGGGCTTGTTGCTGAAGCTTTCTTT.

This chain links TRBV29-1 with TRBJ2-7; 8 bases line up with TRBD1. Losses at the gene ends were 7 bases for V and 4 bases for J; bases not matched to a gene: 9. Germline-derived CDR1 and CDR2 are SQVTM and ANQGSEA. This CDR3 is built from 13 residues. CDR3 nucleotides: TGCAGCGCTAAGGACAGGGTGGGATACGAGCAGTACTTC. Its protein product is CSAKDRVGYEQYF.